The sequence of this T cell receptor beta chain was determined in a study of OX40 agonist ivuxolimab in advanced cancers. Study in general: Clinicians treated patients with ivuxolimab, an agonistic anti-OX40 (CD134) antibody. Enrolled patients in dose escalation had cancers that were hepatocellular carcinoma, melanoma, renal cell or head and neck cancer.

TCRdb's table, derived via immunoSEQ multiplex PCR, lists solely in-frame clones and lacks some. The profile shows roughly 40,000 clones, about nine tenths of them singletons. Details on this clone: Its target is unknown.

CDR3 length: 18 residues. Trimming removed 1 base from V and 3 bases from J; junction bases left unmatched: 6. Germline assignment: CDR1 MGHRA and CDR2 YSYEKL. Study-wide results and limits: Average numbers of expanded clones were greater in CD8+ T cells than in CD4+. At 0.1 to 3.0 mg/kg, clonal expansion of CD4+ and CD8+ blood T cells had occurred by week 6.

This clonotype was sampled from an adult with an advanced solid tumor such as melanoma, head and neck, liver or kidney cancer. The material was CD4+ or CD8+ T cells sorted from blood, obtained in a trial of the OX40 agonist ivuxolimab. The rearrangement uses TRBV4-1 and TRBJ2-1; TRBD2 matches 13 bases. The CDR3 region is CASSQVRTSGSIYNEQFF. CDR3 DNA: TGCGCCAGCAGCCAAGTTAGGACTAGCGGGAGTATCTACAATGAGCAGTTCTTC.